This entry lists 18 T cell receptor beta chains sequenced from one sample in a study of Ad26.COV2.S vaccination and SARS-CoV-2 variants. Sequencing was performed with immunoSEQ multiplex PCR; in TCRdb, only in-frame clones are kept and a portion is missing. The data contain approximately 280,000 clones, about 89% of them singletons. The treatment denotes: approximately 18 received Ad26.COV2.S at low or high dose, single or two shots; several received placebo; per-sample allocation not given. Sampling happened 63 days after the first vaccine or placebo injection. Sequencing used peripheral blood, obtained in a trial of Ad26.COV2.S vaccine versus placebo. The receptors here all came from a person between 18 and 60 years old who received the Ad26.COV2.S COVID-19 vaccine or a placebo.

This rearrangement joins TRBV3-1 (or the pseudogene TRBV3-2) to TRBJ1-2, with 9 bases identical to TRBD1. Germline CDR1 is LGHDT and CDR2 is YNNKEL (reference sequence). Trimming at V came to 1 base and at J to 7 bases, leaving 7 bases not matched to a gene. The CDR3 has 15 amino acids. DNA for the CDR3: TGTGCCAGCAGCCAAGGTGGGACAGGGATATCTGGCTACACCTTC. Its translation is CASSQGGTGISGYTF.

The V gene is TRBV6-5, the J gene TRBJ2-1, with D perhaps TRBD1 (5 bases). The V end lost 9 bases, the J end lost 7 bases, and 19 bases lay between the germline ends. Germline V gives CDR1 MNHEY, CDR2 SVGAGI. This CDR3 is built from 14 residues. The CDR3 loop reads CASASTRVWNEQFF. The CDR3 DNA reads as TGTGCCAGTGCGTCGACCAGGGTTTGGAATGAGCAGTTCTTC.

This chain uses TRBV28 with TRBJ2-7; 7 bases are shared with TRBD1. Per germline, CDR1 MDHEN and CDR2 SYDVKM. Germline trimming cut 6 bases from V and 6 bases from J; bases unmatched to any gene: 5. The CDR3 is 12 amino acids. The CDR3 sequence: CASRPDRIEQYF. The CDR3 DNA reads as TGTGCCAGCAGGCCGGACAGGATCGAGCAGTACTTC.

CDR3 protein: CASSFLAGGSTDTQYF. The CDR3 nucleotides are TGTGCCAGCAGCTTCTTAGCGGGAGGCAGCACAGATACGCAGTATTTT. The chain couples TRBV7-2 to TRBJ2-3, with 10 positions matching TRBD2. The CDR3 covers 16 residues. The V gene's germline CDR1 is SGHTA and CDR2 FQGNSA. J was trimmed by 0 bases and V by 3 bases; bases with no gene match: 3.

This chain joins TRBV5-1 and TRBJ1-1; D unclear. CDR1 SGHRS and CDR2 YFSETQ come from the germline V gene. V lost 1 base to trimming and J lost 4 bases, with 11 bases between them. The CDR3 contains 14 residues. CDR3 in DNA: TGCGCCAGCAGCTTGATCATTGGAAGCACTGAAGCTTTCTTT. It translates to CASSLIIGSTEAFF.

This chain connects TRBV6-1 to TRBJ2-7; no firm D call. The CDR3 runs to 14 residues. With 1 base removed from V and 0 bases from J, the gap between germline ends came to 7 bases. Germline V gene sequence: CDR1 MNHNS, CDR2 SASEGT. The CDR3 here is CASSEVGFSYEQYF. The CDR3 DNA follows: TGTGCCAGCAGTGAAGTGGGGTTCTCCTACGAGCAGTACTTC.

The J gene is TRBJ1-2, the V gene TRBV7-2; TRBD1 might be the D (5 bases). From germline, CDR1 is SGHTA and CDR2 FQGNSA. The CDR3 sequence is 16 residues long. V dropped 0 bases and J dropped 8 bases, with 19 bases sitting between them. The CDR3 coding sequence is TGTGCCAGCAGCTTAGCCCTTCGGGGGGTTGATGAGGGCTACACCTTC. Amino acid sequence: CASSLALRGVDEGYTF.

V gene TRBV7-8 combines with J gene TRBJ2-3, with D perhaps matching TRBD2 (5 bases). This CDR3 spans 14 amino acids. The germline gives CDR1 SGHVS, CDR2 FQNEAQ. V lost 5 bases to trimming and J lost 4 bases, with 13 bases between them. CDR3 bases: TGTGCCAGCAGCCCGCTACTAGACCCAGATACGCAGTATTTT. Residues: CASSPLLDPDTQYF.

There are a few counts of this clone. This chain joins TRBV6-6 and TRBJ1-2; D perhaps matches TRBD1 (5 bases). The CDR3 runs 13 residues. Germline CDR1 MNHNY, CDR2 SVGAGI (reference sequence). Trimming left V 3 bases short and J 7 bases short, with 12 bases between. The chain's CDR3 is CASSYGTASGYTF. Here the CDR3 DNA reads TGTGCCAGCAGTTATGGGACGGCGAGTGGCTACACCTTC.

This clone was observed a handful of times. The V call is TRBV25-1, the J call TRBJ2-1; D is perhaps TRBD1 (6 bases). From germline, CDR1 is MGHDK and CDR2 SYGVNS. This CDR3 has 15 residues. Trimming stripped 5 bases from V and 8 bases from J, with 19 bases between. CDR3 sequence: CASSKEQGVKDEQFF. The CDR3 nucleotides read TGTGCCAGCAGTAAAGAACAGGGTGTAAAGGATGAGCAGTTCTTC.

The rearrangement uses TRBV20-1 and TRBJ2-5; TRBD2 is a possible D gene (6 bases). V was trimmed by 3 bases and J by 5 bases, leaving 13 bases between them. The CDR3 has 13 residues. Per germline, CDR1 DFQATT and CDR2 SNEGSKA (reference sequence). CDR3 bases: TGCAGTGCTAGTGTCACGGGGGAGGAGACCCAGTACTTC. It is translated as CSASVTGEETQYF.

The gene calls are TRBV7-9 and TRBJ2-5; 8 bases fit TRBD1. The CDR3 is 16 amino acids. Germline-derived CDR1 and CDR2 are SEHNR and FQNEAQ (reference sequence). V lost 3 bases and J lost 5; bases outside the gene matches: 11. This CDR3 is CASSFNNRGRGETQYF. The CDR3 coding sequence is TGTGCCAGCAGCTTTAATAACAGGGGGAGAGGGGAGACCCAGTACTTC.

This CDR3 reads CASSFSLADQTYEQYF. As DNA, the CDR3 is TGTGCCAGCAGTTTTTCCCTGGCAGACCAAACCTACGAGCAGTACTTC. The rearrangement uses TRBV28 and TRBJ2-7; D remains ambiguous. CDR1 MDHEN and CDR2 SYDVKM come from the germline V gene. This CDR3 is built from 16 residues. Trimming stripped 3 bases from V and 2 bases from J, with 17 bases between.

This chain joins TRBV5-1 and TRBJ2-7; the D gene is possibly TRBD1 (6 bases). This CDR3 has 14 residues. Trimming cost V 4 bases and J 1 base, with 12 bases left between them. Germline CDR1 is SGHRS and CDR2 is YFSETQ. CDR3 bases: TGCGCCAGCAGCCTATATCAGGGGTCCTACGAGCAGTACTTC. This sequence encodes CASSLYQGSYEQYF.

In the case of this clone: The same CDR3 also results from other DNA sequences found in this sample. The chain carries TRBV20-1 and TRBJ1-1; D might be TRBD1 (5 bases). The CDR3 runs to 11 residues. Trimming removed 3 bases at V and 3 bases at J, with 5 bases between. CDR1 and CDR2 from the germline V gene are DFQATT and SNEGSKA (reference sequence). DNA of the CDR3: TGCAGTGCTAGCAGGGACACTGAAGCTTTCTTT. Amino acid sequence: CSASRDTEAFF.

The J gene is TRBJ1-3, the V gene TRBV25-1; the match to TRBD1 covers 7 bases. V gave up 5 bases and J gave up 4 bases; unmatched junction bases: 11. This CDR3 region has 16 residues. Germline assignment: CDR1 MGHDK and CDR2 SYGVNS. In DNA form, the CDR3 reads TGTGCCAGCAGTCCCAGGGGGAAGGAGGAAGGAAACACCATATATTTT. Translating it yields CASSPRGKEEGNTIYF.

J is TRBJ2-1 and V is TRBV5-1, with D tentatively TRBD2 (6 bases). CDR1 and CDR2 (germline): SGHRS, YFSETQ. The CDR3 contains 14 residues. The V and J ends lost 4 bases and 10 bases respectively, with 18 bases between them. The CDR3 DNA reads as TGCGCCAGCAGCCCCGGACACGGGGGAGTGGAGCAGTTCTTC. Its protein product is CASSPGHGGVEQFF.

The DNA of the CDR3 is TGTGCCAGCAGCTGGAGTACAGGGATCAATCAGCCCCAGCATTTT. Protein: CASSWSTGINQPQHF. V gene TRBV7-2 combines with J gene TRBJ1-5; D may be TRBD1 (6 bases). Germline V gene lookup returns CDR1 SGHTA and CDR2 FQGNSA. The CDR3 is 15 amino acids. Between the trimmed V and J ends, which lost 4 bases and 3 bases, there was a span of 13 bases.